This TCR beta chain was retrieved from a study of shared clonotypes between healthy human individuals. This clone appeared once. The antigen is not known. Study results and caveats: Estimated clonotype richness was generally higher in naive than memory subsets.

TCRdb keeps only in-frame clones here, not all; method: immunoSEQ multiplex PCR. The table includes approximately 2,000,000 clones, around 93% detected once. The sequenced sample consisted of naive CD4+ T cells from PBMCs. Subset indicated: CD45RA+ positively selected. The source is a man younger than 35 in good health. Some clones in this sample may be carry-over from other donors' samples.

The CDR3 here is CASSVTGGNYGYTF. In nucleotides, the CDR3 is TGTGCCAGCAGCGTAACAGGGGGGAACTATGGCTACACCTTC. V usage is TRBV7-9 and J usage is TRBJ1-2; 8 bases map to TRBD1. This CDR3 has 14 residues. Germline V gene data show CDR1 as SEHNR and CDR2 as FQNEAQ (reference sequence). Unmatched junction bases numbered 4, after V lost 5 bases and J lost 2 bases.